A single sample gave rise to the 20 T cell receptor beta chains below, sequenced in a study of T cells in Graves' hyperthyroidism and ophthalmopathy. The TCR beta CDR3 regions underwent amplification using RNA transcripts as the source. The TCR CDR3 was amplified in a first-round RT-PCR using the HTBI primer set. TCRdb ran MiXCR on the multiplex PCR reads and lists one entry per CDR3 protein. The sample carries about 360,000 distinct CDR3 sequences, 15% to 17% recorded once. Sequences were obtained from blood. The receptor set was obtained from a woman aged 18-29 years with Graves' hyperthyroidism that later progressed to Graves' ophthalmopathy.

Only a few counts were recorded for this clonotype. The chain links TRBV9 to TRBJ2-1; 8 nucleotides match TRBD2. CDR1 and CDR2 (germline): SGDLS, YYNGEE. Trimming at V came to 4 bases and at J to 0 bases, leaving 6 bases not matched to a gene. This CDR3 region has 16 residues. CDR3 nucleotide sequence: TGTGCCAGCAGCCACGGGGGGGAACCCTCCTACAATGAGCAGTTCTTC. Its protein is CASSHGGEPSYNEQFF.

This clonotype was detected ten times or more. The rearrangement uses TRBV30 and TRBJ2-1; D is perhaps TRBD1 (6 bases). The ends were cut back, 7 bases at V and 4 bases at J, with 8 bases in the middle. The CDR3 extends over 11 amino acids. CDR1 and CDR2 (germline): GTSNPN, SVGIG (reference sequence). CDR3 region: CALTGYNEQFF. In DNA, the CDR3 is TGTGCCTTGACAGGTTACAATGAGCAGTTCTTC.

The sample holds a few counts of this clonotype. This chain uses TRBV19 with TRBJ2-1; D not resolved. Trimming stripped 3 bases from V and 8 bases from J, with 23 bases between. The CDR3 spans 17 residues. Per germline, CDR1 LNHDA and CDR2 SQIVND (reference sequence). CDR3 sequence reads: CASSISPGGTPPHEQFF. CDR3 in DNA: TGTGCCAGTAGTATCTCCCCCGGTGGCACCCCTCCCCATGAGCAGTTCTTC.

This clonotype was detected ten times or more. The CDR3 DNA reads TGTGCCAGCAGTGGGAGGGTTTACAATGAGCAGTTCTTC. Translating it yields CASSGRVYNEQFF. V gene TRBV6-1 combines with J gene TRBJ2-1; D might be TRBD2 (6 bases). With 4 bases removed from V and 4 bases from J, the gap between germline ends came to 8 bases. Germline V gives CDR1 MNHNS, CDR2 SASEGT. CDR3 size: 13 residues.

This clonotype showed up just a few times. J is TRBJ1-6 and V is TRBV7-9, with 9 nucleotides matching TRBD1. The CDR3 length is 18 residues. CDR1 is SEHNR and CDR2 is FQNEAQ in the germline V gene (reference sequence). J gave up 3 bases and V 0 bases, and 6 bases lay outside the gene matches. The CDR3 spells CASSLAGTGGNYNSPLHF. CDR3 nucleotide sequence: TGTGCCAGCAGCTTAGCGGGAACAGGGGGCAACTATAATTCACCCCTCCACTTT.

This clonotype was observed at least ten times. V and J are TRBV6-1 and TRBJ2-5, with 9 bases lining up with TRBD1. Germline V CDR1 and CDR2: MNHNS, SASEGT. The CDR3 runs to 15 residues. The V segment lost 6 bases and the J segment 3 bases; nucleotides outside the gene matches: 8. CDR3 in amino acids: CASRMEGTGKETQYF. CDR3 coding DNA: TGTGCCAGCAGGATGGAGGGGACAGGGAAAGAGACCCAGTACTTC.

This clonotype was seen repeatedly, ten times or more. The chain's CDR3 is CSALITTYQPQHF. For the CDR3, the DNA is TGCAGTGCATTAATAACGACGTATCAGCCCCAGCATTTT. The chain combines TRBV20-1 with TRBJ1-5; D not resolved. Trimming removed 6 bases at V and 5 bases at J, with 14 bases between. CDR3 length equals 13 residues. Germline V gene sequence: CDR1 DFQATT, CDR2 SNEGSKA (reference sequence).

This clonotype appeared many times. V is TRBV20-1 and J is TRBJ2-3; 16 bases fit TRBD2. This CDR3 has 17 residues. V trimming: 6 bases; J trimming: 0 bases; junction bases outside the gene matches: 6. Germline V gene lookup returns CDR1 DFQATT and CDR2 SNEGSKA (reference sequence). Here the CDR3 DNA reads TGCAGTGCGAGGCCGGGACTAGCGGGAGGGAGCACAGATACGCAGTATTTT. Translation gives CSARPGLAGGSTDTQYF.

Note on this clonotype: A much larger clone is a single base away; this may be a read error. The rearrangement uses TRBV3-1 and TRBJ2-7; TRBD2 matches at 9 bases. Germline assignment: CDR1 LGHDT and CDR2 YNNKEL (reference sequence). The CDR3 contains 13 residues. V shed 4 bases and J 7 bases; nucleotides not matched to a gene: 5. Here the CDR3 reads CASSLAGAEEQYF. Here the CDR3 DNA reads TGTGCCAGCAGCCTAGCGGGAGCGGAAGAGCAGTACTTC.

V and J are TRBV27 and TRBJ1-5; D uncertain. This CDR3 is 15 amino acids long. Per the germline V gene, CDR1 is MNHEY and CDR2 is SMNVEV (reference sequence). With 4 bases removed from V and 2 bases from J, the gap between germline ends came to 12 bases. CDR3 protein: CASSSSPQGNQPQHF. The CDR3 region has the DNA TGTGCCAGCAGTTCCTCCCCGCAGGGCAATCAGCCCCAGCATTTT.

This clonotype was seen repeatedly, ten times or more. The V gene is TRBV5-1, the J gene TRBJ2-7, with TRBD1 matching 11 bases. CDR1 and CDR2 from the germline V gene are SGHRS and YFSETQ. The CDR3 runs 14 residues. The ends lost 4 bases at V and 3 bases at J; junction bases unmatched: 3. The DNA of the CDR3 is TGCGCCAGCAGCGCCGGGACAGGGGGCTACGAGCAGTACTTC. Protein product: CASSAGTGGYEQYF.

This clonotype was seen a few times. The gene calls are TRBV10-3 and TRBJ1-1; a weak D match, TRBD1 (5 bases). CDR3 length: 13 residues. Germline V gives CDR1 ENHRY, CDR2 SYGVKD. Trimming left V 10 bases short and J 4 bases short, with 16 bases between. CDR3 amino acids: CATTGPGVTEAFF. DNA of the CDR3: TGTGCCACTACGGGACCGGGGGTCACTGAAGCTTTCTTT.

Regarding this clonotype: One base away lies a much larger clone, so this may be a sequencing read error. The chain couples TRBV20-1 to TRBJ2-3, with D perhaps matching TRBD1 (5 bases). This CDR3 comprises 12 residues. Germline lookup yields CDR1 DFQATT and CDR2 SNEGSKA (reference sequence). The V gene lost 6 bases and the J gene lost 0 bases, with 7 bases spanning the gap. CDR3 loop: CSAKGSTDTQYF. In DNA form, the CDR3 reads TGCAGTGCGAAGGGGAGCACAGATACGCAGTATTTT.

This clonotype was observed at least ten times. This chain links TRBV6-1 with TRBJ2-1, with TRBD1 identical over 9 bases. J lost 2 bases, V lost 5 bases, and 4 bases had no gene match. The CDR3 contains 15 residues. Germline V gene sequence: CDR1 MNHNS, CDR2 SASEGT. In nucleotides, the CDR3 is TGTGCCAGCAGTTTACAGGGGGCCGCCTACAATGAGCAGTTCTTC. This codes for CASSLQGAAYNEQFF.

This clonotype was counted many times. This chain uses TRBV2 with TRBJ2-7; 7 bases are shared with TRBD2. The V and J ends lost 10 bases and 4 bases, in that order; junction bases with no gene match: 10. Germline CDR1 reads SNHLY; CDR2 reads FYNNEI. The CDR3 sequence is 13 residues long. CDR3 nucleotides: TGTGCCACCGAGGGGAGGGCACGGTACGAGCAGTACTTC. Its translation is CATEGRARYEQYF. Combining the CDR3 with reference TRBV2 and TRBJ2-7 gives the whole variable domain EPEVTQTPSHQVTQMGQEVILRCVPISNHLYFYWYRQILGQKVEFLVSFYNNEISEKSEIFDDQFSVERPDGSNFTLKIRSTKLEDSAMYFCATEGRARYEQYFGPGTRLTVT.

The chain employs TRBV18 and TRBJ2-2; D remains unclear. Per the germline V gene, CDR1 is KGHSH and CDR2 is LQKENI. The CDR3 runs 16 residues. With 6 bases removed from V and 4 bases from J, the gap between germline ends came to 18 bases. The CDR3 loop is CASSFDGPATTGELFF. In DNA, the CDR3 is TGTGCCAGCTCCTTCGACGGACCAGCAACCACCGGGGAGCTGTTTTTT.

At least ten counts were recorded for this clonotype. Compared with germline, one end of the junction differs, possibly owing to a read error. In DNA form, the CDR3 reads TGTGCCAGCACCCAAAGGGGTGGTGGGATTCAGTACTTC. It translates to CASTQRGGGIQYF. The chain couples TRBV3-1 to TRBJ2-4; D may be TRBD1 (5 bases). CDR3 length: 13 residues. CDR1 LGHDT and CDR2 YNNKEL come from the germline V gene (reference sequence).

This clonotype was recorded at least ten times. This chain joins TRBV6-2 or TRBV6-3 and TRBJ2-7; D may be TRBD1 (6 bases). This CDR3 is 14 amino acids long. Germline values: CDR1 MNHEY, CDR2 SVGEGT. V lost 4 bases to trimming and J lost 3 bases, with 13 bases between them. The CDR3 DNA follows: TGTGCCAGCAGTTTGGACAGCGGAGGCTACGAGCAGTACTTC. This gives the protein CASSLDSGGYEQYF.

This clonotype was found many times. J is TRBJ2-3 and V is TRBV28; 9 bases align to TRBD2. Unmatched junction bases numbered 10, after V lost 6 bases and J lost 6 bases. This CDR3 contains 15 residues. Germline values: CDR1 MDHEN, CDR2 SYDVKM. The CDR3 region has the DNA TGTGCCAGCAGCTTCGGGCGGGAGGGCCTGGATACGCAGTATTTT. The encoded protein is CASSFGREGLDTQYF.

This chain uses TRBV7-6 with TRBJ2-7; 10 bases fit TRBD1. Trimming at V came to 5 bases and at J to 4 bases, leaving 8 bases not matched to a gene. CDR1 and CDR2 (germline): SGHVS, FNYEAQ. The CDR3 consists of 15 residues. The CDR3 sequence is CASSRGTGENYEQYF. The CDR3 DNA reads as TGTGCCAGCAGCCGGGGGACAGGGGAAAATTACGAGCAGTACTTC.